The 30 T cell receptor beta chains below come from one sample, sequenced in a study of T cell responses to AZD1222 COVID-19 vaccine listed by TCRdb under 2021. Libraries came from the immunoSEQ multiplex PCR assay. Not all clones reach the TCRdb copy of this immuneACCESS table, which keeps in-frame sequences only. Checked studies attribute under half of the gap to unresolved V genes and leave the rest unexplained. The sample has 130,000 to 150,000 clones on record, about 89% of them singletons. The top ten constitute around 2.8% of the sample. The intended sense of this specimen's time point label: baseline before first vaccination. The meaning of the sample's treatment or condition label: meningococcal conjugate vaccine given as trial control. Here the sequenced sample was peripheral blood, taken on day 0 of MenACWY control vaccination. These TCRs come from an adult in good health.

This chain uses TRBV6-5 with TRBJ1-1; D remains unclear. V was pared by 4 bases and J by 4 bases, with 19 bases between. Germline lookup yields CDR1 MNHEY and CDR2 SVGAGI. CDR3 length: 16 amino acids. CDR3 sequence: CASSSAYSGSGTEAFF. The CDR3 DNA reads as TGTGCCAGCAGTTCAGCTTATAGCGGGTCGGGCACTGAAGCTTTCTTT.

This chain connects TRBV3-1 (or the pseudogene TRBV3-2) to TRBJ1-1; no clear D gene. V lost 3 bases and J 2 bases, leaving 7 bases between the germline ends. The CDR3 has 13 residues. Germline V gene data show CDR1 as LGHDT and CDR2 as YNNKEL (reference sequence). CDR3 residues: CASSHGVNTEAFF. The DNA of the CDR3 is TGTGCCAGCAGCCATGGGGTAAACACTGAAGCTTTCTTT.

V usage is TRBV2 and J usage is TRBJ1-1, with 8 bases aligning to TRBD1. CDR1 and CDR2 (germline): SNHLY, FYNNEI. V trimming: 6 bases; J trimming: 7 bases; junction bases outside the gene matches: 10. This CDR3 contains 14 residues. In DNA form, the CDR3 reads TGTGCCAGCAGGGAGAGGACAGGGAGTGGTGAAGCTTTCTTT. Its protein product is CASRERTGSGEAFF. The entire variable domain, with the rest obtained from reference TRBV2 and TRBJ1-1, is as follows: EPEVTQTPSHQVTQMGQEVILRCVPISNHLYFYWYRQILGQKVEFLVSFYNNEISEKSEIFDDQFSVERPDGSNFTLKIRSTKLEDSAMYFCASRERTGSGEAFFGQGTRLTVV.

With respect to this clone: The same CDR3 can be traced to other DNA sequences in this sample. V gene TRBV7-2 combines with J gene TRBJ2-7, with 14 bases that match TRBD2. V was clipped by 3 bases and J by 5 bases; unmatched bases: 0. This CDR3 has 14 residues. Germline CDR1 SGHTA, CDR2 FQGNSA. CDR3 sequence reads: CASSLGLAGDEQYF. The CDR3 DNA sequence: TGTGCCAGCAGCTTGGGACTAGCGGGAGACGAGCAGTACTTC.

The chain has TRBV11-2 and TRBJ2-5, with D tentatively TRBD1 (6 bases). The CDR3 length is 13 residues. The V gene lost 8 bases and the J gene lost 5 bases, with 15 bases spanning the gap. Germline assignment: CDR1 SGHAT and CDR2 FQNNGV. CDR3 nucleotide sequence: TGTGCCAGCGGGGGCCAGGGATGGGAGACCCAGTACTTC. This translates into CASGGQGWETQYF.

This chain uses TRBV5-1 with TRBJ1-5, with D possibly being TRBD1 (5 bases). The CDR3 spans 14 residues. Germline assignment: CDR1 SGHRS and CDR2 YFSETQ. Deletions cut 0 bases from V and 8 bases from J, with 12 bases between. CDR3 DNA sequence: TGCGCCAGCAGCTTGGGAGGGACGAAGGAGCCCCAGCATTTT. Residues: CASSLGGTKEPQHF.

The V and J genes are TRBV5-5 and TRBJ2-3, with D possibly matching TRBD2 (7 bases). V lost 2 bases, J lost 1 base, and 11 bases lay in between. The CDR3 has 15 residues. Per germline, CDR1 SGHKS and CDR2 YYEKEE (reference sequence). CDR3 sequence reads: CASSFLGGRTDTQYF. The CDR3 DNA reads as TGTGCCAGCAGCTTTCTGGGGGGGCGCACAGATACGCAGTATTTT.

This sequence joins TRBV6-5 and TRBJ1-2; 12 positions agree with TRBD1. The germline V gene has CDR1 MNHEY and CDR2 SVGAGI. Trimming removed 11 bases from V and 8 bases from J; junction bases left unmatched: 12. This CDR3 comprises 14 residues. CDR3 amino acids: CARGPGQGAGGYTF. The CDR3 nucleotides are TGTGCCCGCGGCCCGGGACAGGGGGCAGGGGGCTACACCTTC.

This clone was detected a few times. This sequence joins TRBV7-6 and TRBJ2-7, with 7 bases aligning to TRBD2. Trimming at V came to 4 bases and at J to 2 bases, leaving 11 bases not matched to a gene. Germline CDR1 SGHVS, CDR2 FNYEAQ. The CDR3 covers 16 residues. The CDR3 nucleotides are TGTGCCAGCAGCTCCCGAGGGATGCGGGGGACCTACGAGCAGTACTTC. Protein sequence: CASSSRGMRGTYEQYF.

The chain links TRBV15 to TRBJ1-1; D is ambiguous. With 5 bases removed from V and 1 base from J, the gap between germline ends came to 8 bases. The CDR3 is 13 residues long. CDR1 is LNHNV, CDR2 YYDKDF, per germline (reference sequence). CDR3 sequence (DNA): TGTGCCACCAGCCTTAAAGGGAACACTGAAGCTTTCTTT. Translating gives CATSLKGNTEAFF.

V usage is TRBV15 and J usage is TRBJ1-3; weak D call: TRBD1 (5 bases). With 0 bases removed from V and 4 bases from J, the gap between germline ends came to 16 bases. The CDR3 is made up of 17 amino acids. Germline V CDR1 and CDR2: LNHNV, YYDKDF (reference sequence). CDR3 residues: CATSRDTGTNYGNTIYF. The CDR3 DNA is TGTGCCACCAGCAGAGATACCGGGACGAACTACGGAAACACCATATATTTT.

This chain joins TRBV5-1 and TRBJ2-1, with 7 bases that match TRBD2. Germline CDR1 and CDR2: SGHRS and YFSETQ. V lost 7 bases, J lost 7 bases, and 11 bases stayed unmatched. The CDR3 sequence is 14 residues long. The CDR3 DNA follows: TGCGCCAGCGCTACGGGAGGCCCGGGGAATGAGCAGTTCTTC. Translating gives CASATGGPGNEQFF.

The count of this clone is one. This chain uses TRBV9 with TRBJ2-5, with TRBD2 matching over 11 bases. Losses at the gene ends were 4 bases for V and 4 bases for J; bases not matched to a gene: 9. The germline V gene encodes CDR1 SGDLS and CDR2 YYNGEE. The CDR3 length is 16 residues. The CDR3 here is CASSPGQLAGGETQYF. CDR3 nucleotide sequence: TGTGCCAGCAGCCCAGGTCAGCTAGCGGGGGGAGAGACCCAGTACTTC. Full variable domain (outside the CDR3, taken from reference TRBV9 and TRBJ2-5): DSGVTQTPKHLITATGQRVTLRCSPRSGDLSVYWYQQSLDQGLQFLIQYYNGEERAKGNILERFSAQQFPDLHSELNLSSLELGDSALYFCASSPGQLAGGETQYFGPGTRLLVL.

The V call is TRBV27, the J call TRBJ1-1; D is undetermined. Germline V CDR1 and CDR2: MNHEY, SMNVEV (reference sequence). The CDR3 contains 13 residues. V shed 4 bases and J shed 1 base, with 7 bases lying between them. The CDR3 DNA reads TGTGCCAGCAGTTCTGGTTGGAACACTGAAGCTTTCTTT. Translated: CASSSGWNTEAFF.

The chain couples TRBV25-1 to TRBJ1-2, with unresolved D. The CDR3 has 14 residues. The germline CDR1 and CDR2 sequences are MGHDK and SYGVNS. V lost 3 bases and J 2 bases, leaving 10 bases between the germline ends. The CDR3 reads CASSDPGQNYGYTF. CDR3 DNA: TGTGCCAGCAGTGACCCCGGTCAGAACTATGGCTACACCTTC.

V usage is TRBV2 and J usage is TRBJ1-1; D remains unclear. Germline values: CDR1 SNHLY, CDR2 FYNNEI. CDR3 length: 13 residues. Trimming took off 1 base at V and 3 bases at J, with 6 bases between the two ends. CDR3 coding DNA: TGTGCCAGCAGTGAAGAGGTAGACACTGAAGCTTTCTTT. It yields the protein CASSEEVDTEAFF.

The rearrangement uses TRBV5-4 and TRBJ1-5, with D hard to call. Germline V gives CDR1 SGHNT, CDR2 YYREEE (reference sequence). Trimming pared 0 bases from V and 7 bases from J, leaving 8 bases between. The CDR3 runs 13 residues. CDR3 in DNA: TGTGCCAGCAGCTTGGGGGCGGGGCAGCCCCAGCATTTT. Translated, it gives CASSLGAGQPQHF.

This clone has a single count. V usage is TRBV7-9 and J usage is TRBJ1-3; 11 nucleotides align to TRBD1. V was pared by 3 bases and J by 3 bases, with 4 bases of the junction left unmatched. CDR3 length: 16 residues. Germline loops: CDR1 SEHNR, CDR2 FQNEAQ (reference sequence). The CDR3 reads CASSFWTGGNGNTIYF. The DNA of the CDR3 is TGTGCCAGCAGCTTCTGGACAGGGGGCAATGGAAACACCATATATTTT.

The chain couples TRBV10-3 to TRBJ1-5; D gene uncertain. From germline, CDR1 is ENHRY and CDR2 SYGVKD. The CDR3 spans 13 residues. The ends were cut back, 0 bases at V and 7 bases at J, with 7 bases in the middle. The CDR3, as DNA: TGTGCCATCAGTGAGTCAGGGCAACAGCCCCAGCATTTT. This codes for CAISESGQQPQHF.

The V call is TRBV3-1 (or the pseudogene TRBV3-2), the J call TRBJ1-2, with D tentatively TRBD1 (6 bases). The germline CDR1 and CDR2 sequences are LGHDT and YNNKEL (reference sequence). This CDR3 comprises 14 residues. Trimming left V 3 bases short and J 4 bases short, with 12 bases between. In DNA, the CDR3 is TGTGCCAGCAGCCAGGGGAGGGGGACCTATGGCTACACCTTC. It yields the protein CASSQGRGTYGYTF.

The rearrangement joins TRBV14 to TRBJ1-2; the D is unclear. Per the germline V gene, CDR1 is SGHDN and CDR2 is FVKESK. V lost 4 bases and J 0 bases, leaving 15 bases between the germline ends. CDR3 length: 16 amino acids. For the CDR3, the DNA is TGTGCCAGCAGCCGCCTCGGGAGGGCCGCTAACTATGGCTACACCTTC. This translates into CASSRLGRAANYGYTF.

The V call is TRBV6-5, the J call TRBJ1-4; the D is unclear. Between the trimmed V and J ends, which lost 7 bases and 0 bases, there was a span of 9 bases. The CDR3 is 14 residues long. Germline V gene data show CDR1 as MNHEY and CDR2 as SVGAGI. The CDR3 is CASTKGSTNEKLFF. DNA for the CDR3: TGTGCCAGCACTAAGGGATCAACTAATGAAAAACTGTTTTTT.

The genes are TRBV28 and TRBJ1-1, with D possibly being TRBD1 (5 bases). V was shortened by 5 bases and J by 1 base, with 11 bases between the two germline ends. The CDR3 length is 14 residues. The germline V gene has CDR1 MDHEN and CDR2 SYDVKM. CDR3 sequence: CASSTGGGNTEAFF. The CDR3 bases are TGTGCCAGCAGTACTGGGGGGGGGAACACTGAAGCTTTCTTT. Full variable domain (rest looked up from reference TRBV28 and TRBJ1-1): DVKVTQSSRYLVKRTGEKVFLECVQDMDHENMFWYRQDPGLGLRLIYFSYDVKMKEKGDIPEGYSVSREKKERFSLILESASTNQTSMYLCASSTGGGNTEAFFGQGTRLTVV.

The chain uses TRBV18 and TRBJ1-5, with D unclear. The CDR3 length is 16 residues. The V gene lost 3 bases and the J gene lost 1 base, with 13 bases spanning the gap. Germline CDR1 reads KGHSH; CDR2 reads LQKENI. In DNA, the CDR3 is TGTGCCAGCTCACCCCAAAATTCTGGCAGCAATCAGCCCCAGCATTTT. It specifies CASSPQNSGSNQPQHF.

V and J are TRBV4-2 and TRBJ1-1, with D uncertain. Germline V gene sequence: CDR1 LGHNA, CDR2 YNFKEQ. Trimming shortened V by 1 base and J by 5 bases, and 14 bases separated the two germline ends. CDR3 length: 15 amino acids. CDR3 nucleotide sequence: TGTGCCAGCAGCCAAGTTGAGGGAAGGAGTACTGAAGCTTTCTTT. The encoded protein is CASSQVEGRSTEAFF.

The chain uses TRBV7-3 and TRBJ2-3, with D unclear. Germline values: CDR1 SGHTA, CDR2 FQGTGA. The CDR3 runs to 13 residues. V gave up 2 bases and J gave up 2 bases, with 5 bases separating them. CDR3 coding DNA: TGTGCCAGCAGCTTACAGAACACAGATACGCAGTATTTT. It translates to CASSLQNTDTQYF. Complete variable domain (other parts from reference TRBV7-3 and TRBJ2-3): GAGVSQTPSNKVTEKGKYVELRCDPISGHTALYWYRQSLGQGPEFLIYFQGTGAADDSGLPNDRFFAVRPEGSVSTLKIQRTERGDSAVYLCASSLQNTDTQYFGPGTRLTVL.

The rearrangement links TRBV18 to TRBJ1-1, with D possibly matching TRBD1 (5 bases). CDR1 is KGHSH, CDR2 LQKENI, per germline. V was clipped by 2 bases and J by 3 bases, with 7 bases between them. The CDR3 is 13 amino acids. The CDR3 here is CASSPSRDTEAFF. The CDR3 nucleotides are TGTGCCAGCTCACCAAGCAGGGACACTGAAGCTTTCTTT.

The chain joins TRBV5-1 to TRBJ2-7; 12 bases are a match to TRBD2. CDR3 length equals 15 residues. J was trimmed by 4 bases and V by 4 bases; bases with no gene match: 6. The germline CDR1 and CDR2 sequences are SGHRS and YFSETQ. CDR3 bases: TGCGCCAGCAGCCCAAGGACTAGCGGGAATTACGAGCAGTACTTC. Its translation is CASSPRTSGNYEQYF.

The J gene is TRBJ2-2, the V gene TRBV19; D remains ambiguous. The V end lost 9 bases, the J end lost 4 bases, and 12 bases lay between the germline ends. The length of the CDR3 is 13 residues. Germline CDR1 is LNHDA and CDR2 is SQIVND (reference sequence). The CDR3 DNA follows: TGTGCCAGCTCATATCAGAGCACCGGGGAGCTGTTTTTT. It yields the protein CASSYQSTGELFF.

The chain joins TRBV24-1 to TRBJ2-2; TRBD1 is a possible D gene (6 bases). V was clipped by 2 bases and J by 8 bases, with 14 bases between them. In germline, CDR1 is KGHDR, CDR2 SFDVKD. CDR3 length: 15 residues. Here the CDR3 reads CATSDSHRGGGELFF. The CDR3 nucleotides are TGTGCCACCAGTGATTCTCACCGAGGGGGTGGGGAGCTGTTTTTT.